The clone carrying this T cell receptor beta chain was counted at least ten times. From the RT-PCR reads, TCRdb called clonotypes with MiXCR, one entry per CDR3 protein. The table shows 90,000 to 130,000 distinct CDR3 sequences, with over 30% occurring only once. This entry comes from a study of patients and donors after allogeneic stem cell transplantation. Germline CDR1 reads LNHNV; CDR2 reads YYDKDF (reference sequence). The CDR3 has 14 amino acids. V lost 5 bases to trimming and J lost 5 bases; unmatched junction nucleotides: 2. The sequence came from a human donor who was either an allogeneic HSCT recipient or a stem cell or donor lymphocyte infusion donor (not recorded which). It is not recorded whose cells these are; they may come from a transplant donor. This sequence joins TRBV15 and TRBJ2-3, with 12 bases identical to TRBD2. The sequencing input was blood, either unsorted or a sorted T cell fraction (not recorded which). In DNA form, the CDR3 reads TGTGCCACCAGCGGGGGACTAGCGGGAGATACGCAGTATTTT. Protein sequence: CATSGGLAGDTQYF.